These T cell receptor beta chains were read from a single sample in a study of cytomegalovirus exposure and HLA in healthy donors. The data were produced by immunoSEQ multiplex PCR, yet TCRdb's version contains in-frame clones alone and is incomplete. The sample includes 200,000 to 250,000 clones, around 89% of them seen just once. Sequencing input: PBMCs. These TCRs come from a woman younger than 30 in good health and CMV-seronegative. Each CDR3 is given with its conserved first and last residue. The order of the fields is V gene, clone size, J gene, CDR3 protein. Clone size is not always given. Where it is, it says once, few, many or a class for expanded clones.

TRBV7-9	NA	TRBJ2-3	CASSVDWRGTDTQYF
TRBV5-1	NA	TRBJ1-1	CASSLTGGVNTEAFF
TRBV5-4	NA	TRBJ2-7	CASSLLAGGPHEQYF
TRBV7-2	NA	TRBJ2-1	CASSPQIGVSGRSYNEQFF
TRBV10-3	NA	TRBJ1-1	CATSRTGADTEAFF
TRBV2	NA	TRBJ2-5	CASSGTGQETQYF
TRBV5-1	NA	NA	CASSLDPGSNEQYF
TRBV5-1	NA	TRBJ2-1	CASSLEGGYNEQFF
TRBV5-1	NA	TRBJ1-2	CASSLGTGINYGYTF
TRBV7-8	NA	TRBJ1-5	CASSFLYSNQPQHF
TRBV5-4	NA	TRBJ1-1	CASSLEQPNTEAFF
TRBV6-1	NA	TRBJ1-1	CASSAGQFGVTEAFF
TRBV2	NA	TRBJ1-6	CASSFPGQGHNSPLHF
TRBV15	NA	TRBJ2-7	CATSRGQGIYEQYF
TRBV5-1	NA	TRBJ2-6	CASSLPRRKRTGKQSGANVLTF
TRBV5-1	NA	TRBJ2-3	CASSGAATDTQYF
TRBV29-1	NA	TRBJ2-3	CSVDSGSSTDTQYF
TRBV30	NA	TRBJ2-3	CAWSARTGHGDTQYF
TRBV27	NA	TRBJ2-6	CASSLSADRVANVLTF
TRBV30	NA	TRBJ1-1	CAWSVRRNTEAFF
TRBV9	NA	TRBJ2-5	CASSVQGGFQETQYF
TRBV10-2	few	TRBJ2-3	CASSISGDTQYF
TRBV13	NA	TRBJ2-5	CASSRRSQGGETQYF
TRBV7-9	few	TRBJ2-2	CASSLAGVYTGELFF
TRBV6-1	NA	TRBJ1-5	CASSVTGGYNQPQHF
TRBV9	NA	TRBJ1-1	CASSLTGNTEAFF
TRBV5-1	NA	TRBJ2-2	CASSLVAGAAGELFF
TRBV4-3	NA	TRBJ1-4	CASSHHRGNNEKLFF
TRBV5-1	NA	TRBJ2-1	CASSTTSGRYNEQFF
TRBV2	NA	TRBJ2-7	CASTRTTSGSSYEQYF
TRBV2	NA	TRBJ2-2	CASSQEANTGELFF
TRBV25-1	NA	TRBJ2-2	CASSEWDRVAGELFF
TRBV7-6	once	TRBJ2-7	CASSPQTGRTYEQYF
TRBV4-1	NA	TRBJ1-2	CASSRIKHRLDYGYTF
TRBV4-2	NA	TRBJ2-3	CASSQAAGGRTDTQYF
TRBV13	NA	TRBJ2-7	CASSTRAAERSREQYF
TRBV19	NA	TRBJ2-2	CASRGSGGSGELFF
TRBV5-1	NA	TRBJ2-1	CASSSTPSGGFYNEQFF
TRBV27	NA	TRBJ1-2	CASSPFGQGVYGYTF
TRBV4-1	few	TRBJ2-7	CASSQAVLVGGYEQYF
TRBV7-2	NA	TRBJ2-5	CASSTRSGSQETQYF
TRBV19	NA	TRBJ2-1	CASSIPVAAYNEQFF
TRBV7-7	NA	TRBJ1-2	CASSHLGARLSVDGYTF
TRBV7-2	once	TRBJ1-1	CASQEAGTGGGFF